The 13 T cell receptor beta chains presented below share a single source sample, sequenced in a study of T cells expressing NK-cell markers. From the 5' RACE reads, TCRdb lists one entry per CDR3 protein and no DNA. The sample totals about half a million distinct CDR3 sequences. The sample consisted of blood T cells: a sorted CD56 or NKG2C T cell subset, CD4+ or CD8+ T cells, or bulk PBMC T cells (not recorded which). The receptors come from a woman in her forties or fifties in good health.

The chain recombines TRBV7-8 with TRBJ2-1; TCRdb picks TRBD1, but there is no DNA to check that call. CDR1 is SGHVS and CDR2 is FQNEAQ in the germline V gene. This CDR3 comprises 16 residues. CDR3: CASSSPSFKQYNEQFF. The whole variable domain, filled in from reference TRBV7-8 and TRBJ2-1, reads GAGVSQSPRYKVAKRGQDVALRCDPISGHVSLFWYQQALGQGPEFLTYFQNEAQLDKSGLPSDRFFAERPEGSVSTLKIQRTQQEDSAVYLCASSSPSFKQYNEQFFGPGTRLTVL.

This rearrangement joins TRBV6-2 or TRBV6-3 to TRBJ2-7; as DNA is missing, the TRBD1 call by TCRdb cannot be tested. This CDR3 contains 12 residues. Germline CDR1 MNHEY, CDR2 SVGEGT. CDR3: CASSDTSYEQYF.

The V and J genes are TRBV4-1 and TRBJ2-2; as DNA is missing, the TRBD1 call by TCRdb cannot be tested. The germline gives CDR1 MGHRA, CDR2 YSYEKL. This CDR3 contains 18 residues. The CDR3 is CASSLSVGGASNTGELFF.

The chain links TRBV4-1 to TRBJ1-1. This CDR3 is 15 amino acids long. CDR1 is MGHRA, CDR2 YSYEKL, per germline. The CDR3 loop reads CASSHPGLPEAEAFF.

The CDR3 sequence: CASSVGEGLREQYF. V and J are TRBV9 and TRBJ2-7; TCRdb reports TRBD1, a call that lacks DNA to check it against. Germline values: CDR1 SGDLS, CDR2 YYNGEE. CDR3 length: 14 residues.

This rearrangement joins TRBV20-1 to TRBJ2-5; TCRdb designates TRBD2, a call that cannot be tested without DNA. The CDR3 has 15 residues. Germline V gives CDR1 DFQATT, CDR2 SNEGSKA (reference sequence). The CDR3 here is CSATAGEVLRETQYF.

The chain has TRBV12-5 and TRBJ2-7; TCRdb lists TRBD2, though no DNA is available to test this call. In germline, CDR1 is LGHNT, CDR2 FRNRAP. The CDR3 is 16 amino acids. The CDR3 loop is CASGLGLAAYSYEQYF. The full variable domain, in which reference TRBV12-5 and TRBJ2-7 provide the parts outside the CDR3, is DARVTQTPRHKVTEMGQEVTMRCQPILGHNTVFWYRQTMMQGLELLAYFRNRAPLDDSGMPKDRFSAEMPDATLATLKIQPSEPRDSAVYFCASGLGLAAYSYEQYFGPGTRLTVT.

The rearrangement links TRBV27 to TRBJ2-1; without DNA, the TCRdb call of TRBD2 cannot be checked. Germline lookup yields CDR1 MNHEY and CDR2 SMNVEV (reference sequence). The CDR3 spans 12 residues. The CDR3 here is CASIGTSSEQFF.

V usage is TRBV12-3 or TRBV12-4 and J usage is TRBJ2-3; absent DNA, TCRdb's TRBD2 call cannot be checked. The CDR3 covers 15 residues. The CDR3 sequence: CASSPLAGKKDTQYF.

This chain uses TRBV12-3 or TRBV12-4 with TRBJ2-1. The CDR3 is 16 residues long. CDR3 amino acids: CASSLWGFSSYNEQFF.

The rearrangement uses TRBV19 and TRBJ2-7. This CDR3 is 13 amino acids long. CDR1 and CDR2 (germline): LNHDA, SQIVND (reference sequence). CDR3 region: CATSGRTSYEQYF.

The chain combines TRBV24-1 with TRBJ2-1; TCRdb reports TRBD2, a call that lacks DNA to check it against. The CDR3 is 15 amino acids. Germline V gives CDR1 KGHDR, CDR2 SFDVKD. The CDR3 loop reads CATSDGGTSYNEQFF.

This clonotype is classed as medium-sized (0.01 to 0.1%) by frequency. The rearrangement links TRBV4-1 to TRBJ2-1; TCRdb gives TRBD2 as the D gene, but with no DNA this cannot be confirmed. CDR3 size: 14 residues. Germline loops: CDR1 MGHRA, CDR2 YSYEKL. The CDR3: CASRGAGPLSEQFF.